This T cell receptor beta chain was observed in a study of early T cells in non-severe SARS-CoV-2 infection. TCRdb itself ran the 5' RACE reads through MiXCR, one entry per CDR3 protein. The sample carries more than 75,000 distinct CDR3 sequences, 13% recorded once. This CDR3 is 12 amino acids long. Germline V gene lookup returns CDR1 MNHEY and CDR2 SMNVEV (reference sequence). V was shortened by 4 bases and J by 5 bases, with 8 bases between the two germline ends. The chain joins TRBV27 to TRBJ1-1; no firm D call. The specimen was whole blood. The clonotype was recovered from an adult who was a healthcare worker with PCR-confirmed SARS-CoV-2 infection or an uninfected control (not recorded which). The DNA of the CDR3 is TGTGCCAGCAGTTCCCTGTCTACTGAAGCTTTCTTT. Protein sequence: CASSSLSTEAFF.